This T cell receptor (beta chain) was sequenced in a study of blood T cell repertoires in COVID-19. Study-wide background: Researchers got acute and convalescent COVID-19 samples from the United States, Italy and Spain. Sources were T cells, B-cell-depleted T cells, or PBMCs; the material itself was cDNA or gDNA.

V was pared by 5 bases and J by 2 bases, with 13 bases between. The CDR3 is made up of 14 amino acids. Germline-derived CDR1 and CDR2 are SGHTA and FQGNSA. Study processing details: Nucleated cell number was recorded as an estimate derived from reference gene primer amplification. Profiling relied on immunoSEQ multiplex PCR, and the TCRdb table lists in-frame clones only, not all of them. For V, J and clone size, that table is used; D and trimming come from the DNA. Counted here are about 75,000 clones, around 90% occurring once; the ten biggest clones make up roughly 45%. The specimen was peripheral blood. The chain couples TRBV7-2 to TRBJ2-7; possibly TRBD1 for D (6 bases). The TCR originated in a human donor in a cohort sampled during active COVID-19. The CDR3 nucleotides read TGTGCCAGCAGCGGCCGACAGGCAGCCTACGAGCAGTACTTC. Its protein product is CASSGRQAAYEQYF.